This T cell receptor (beta chain) was documented in a study of graft-versus-host responses after intestinal transplantation. About the study: As for transplant type, recipients had multivisceral, liver-intestinal, or isolated intestinal grafts. Once they had received anti-thymocyte globulin induction, all recipients took tacrolimus and steroids for 2 to 4 years. The study's findings and limits: Individuals carrying graft-donor T cell macrochimerism showed high graft-versus-host to host-versus-graft clonal ratios in allografts.

TCRdb's copy holds only in-frame clones and misses some; the assay was immunoSEQ multiplex PCR. The repertoire holds 86,000 or so clones, with 85% to 95% as singletons. To note about this clone: Its cognate antigen is unknown.

The CDR3 length is 17 residues. Germline assignment: CDR1 MDHEN and CDR2 SYDVKM. Trimming left V 2 bases short and J 5 bases short, with 19 bases between. The sequence was collected from a human donor who received an intestinal transplant. This chain links TRBV28 with TRBJ1-5; D is uncertain. The source was unstimulated CD8+ T cells sorted from spleen or lymph node cells, collected before intestinal transplant. The CDR3 is CASSLRGVKVWDQPQHF. As DNA, the CDR3 is TGTGCCAGCAGTTTACGCGGGGTCAAGGTGTGGGATCAGCCCCAGCATTTT. The whole variable domain, filled in from reference TRBV28 and TRBJ1-5, reads DVKVTQSSRYLVKRTGEKVFLECVQDMDHENMFWYRQDPGLGLRLIYFSYDVKMKEKGDIPEGYSVSREKKERFSLILESASTNQTSMYLCASSLRGVKVWDQPQHFGDGTRLSIL.